Reported below is one T cell receptor beta chain. Its target is unknown. This entry comes from a study of OX40 agonist ivuxolimab in advanced cancers. Study-wide background: Of the patients, three showed partial responses, one with hepatocellular carcinoma and two with cutaneous melanoma.

Study results and limitations: Blood T cells, both CD4+ and CD8+, expanded clonally by week 6 at 0.1 to 3.0 mg/kg.

Autoimmune disease history or systemic immunosuppression disqualified patients. Germline CDR1 SGHTA, CDR2 FQGNSA. Trimming removed 4 bases at V and 8 bases at J, with 21 bases between. The CDR3 covers 16 residues. Sequencing was performed with immunoSEQ multiplex PCR; in TCRdb, only in-frame clones are kept and a portion is missing. The repertoire has approximately 100,000 clones, about 91% of them found once; the top ten carry roughly 0.31%. Sequenced material: CD4+ or CD8+ T cells sorted from blood, taken in a trial of the OX40 agonist ivuxolimab. The TCR comes from an adult with an advanced solid tumor such as melanoma, head and neck, liver or kidney cancer. This chain uses TRBV7-2 with TRBJ2-1, with a tentative D call TRBD1 (5 bases). This CDR3 is CASSSTSGAQGHEQFF. The CDR3 DNA is TGTGCCAGCAGCTCCACGTCTGGAGCCCAGGGCCATGAGCAGTTCTTC.